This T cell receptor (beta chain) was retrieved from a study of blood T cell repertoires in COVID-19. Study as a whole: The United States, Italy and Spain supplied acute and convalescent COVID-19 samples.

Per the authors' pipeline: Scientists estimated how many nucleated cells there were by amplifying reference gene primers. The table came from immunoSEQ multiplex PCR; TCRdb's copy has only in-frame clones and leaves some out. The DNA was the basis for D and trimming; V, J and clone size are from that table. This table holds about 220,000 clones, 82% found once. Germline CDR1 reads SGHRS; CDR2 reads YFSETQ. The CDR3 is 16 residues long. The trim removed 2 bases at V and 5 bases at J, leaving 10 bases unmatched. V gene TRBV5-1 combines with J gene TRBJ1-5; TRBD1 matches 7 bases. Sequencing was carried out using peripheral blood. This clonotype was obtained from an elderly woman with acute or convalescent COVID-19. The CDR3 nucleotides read TGCGCCAGCAGCTTCGGGGCAGGGGGAGACGATCAGCCCCAGCATTTT. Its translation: CASSFGAGGDDQPQHF.